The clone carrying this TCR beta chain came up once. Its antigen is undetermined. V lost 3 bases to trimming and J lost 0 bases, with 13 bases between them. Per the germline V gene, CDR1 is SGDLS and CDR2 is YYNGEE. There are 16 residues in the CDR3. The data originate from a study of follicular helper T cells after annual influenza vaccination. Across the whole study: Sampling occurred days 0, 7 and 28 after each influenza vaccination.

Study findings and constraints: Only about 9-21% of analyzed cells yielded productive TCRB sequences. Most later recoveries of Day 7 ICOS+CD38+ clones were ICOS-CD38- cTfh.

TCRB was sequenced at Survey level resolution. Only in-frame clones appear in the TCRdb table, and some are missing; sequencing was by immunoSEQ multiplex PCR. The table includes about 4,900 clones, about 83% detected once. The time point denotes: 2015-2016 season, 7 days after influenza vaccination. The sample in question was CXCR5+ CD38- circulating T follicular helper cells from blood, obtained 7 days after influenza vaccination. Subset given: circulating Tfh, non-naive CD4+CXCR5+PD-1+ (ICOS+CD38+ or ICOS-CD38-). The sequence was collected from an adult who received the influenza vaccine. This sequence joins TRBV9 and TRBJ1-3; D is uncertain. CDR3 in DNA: TGTGCCAGCAGCGCGAGCTTACAAGACTCTGGAAACACCATATATTTT. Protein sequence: CASSASLQDSGNTIYF.